The sequence of this TCR beta chain was determined in a study of shared clonotypes between healthy human individuals. Each cell subset's genomic DNA was divided evenly among several immunoSEQ plates. The input for sorted-subset replicate PCRs was around 200 ng DNA, approximately 30,000 T cell genomes. Measured with immunoSEQ multiplex PCR; TCRdb has only the in-frame clones, and not every one. The sample holds approximately 530,000 clones, around 96% seen once. Per germline, CDR1 MDHEN and CDR2 SYDVKM. This CDR3 has 14 residues. Only Caucasian adults living in Nashville, Tennessee served as donors. This clonotype was sampled from a woman aged 25 to 45 in good health. V gene TRBV28 combines with J gene TRBJ2-5; D is possibly TRBD2 (5 bases). TRBJ2-7 explains the end of the DNA better; the J call may be wrong. Sequencing input: naive CD4+ T cells sorted from blood. The subset was: CD45RA+ positively selected. Here the CDR3 reads CASSGIITAYEQYF. CDR3 DNA sequence: TGTGCCAGTTCCGGGATCATAACAGCCTACGAGCAGTACTTC.